The 2 T cell receptor beta chains below were found in one sample sequenced in a study of blood T cells in healthy people across ages. Using a J-beta primer mix together with a sample-barcoded 5' primer, a second PCR was run for about 7 to 12 cycles. MiXCR, applied by TCRdb to the 5' RACE reads, yields one record per CDR3 protein. Of around 1.1 million distinct CDR3 sequences in the sample, under 40% were seen once. Sequencing was performed on blood. The receptors derive from a young man in good health.

This clonotype was recorded many times. The rearrangement links TRBV29-1 to TRBJ2-7; 7 bases agree with TRBD1. Trimming took 7 bases from V and 2 from J; bases not matched to a gene: 14. CDR3 length: 15 amino acids. The germline V gene encodes CDR1 SQVTM and CDR2 ANQGSEA. The CDR3: CSGMMTGQTTYEQYF. The DNA for the CDR3 is TGCAGCGGCATGATGACAGGGCAGACGACCTACGAGCAGTACTTC.

In nucleotides, the CDR3 is TGTGCCAGCAGTTTATCCGTCCAAAGGAATCAGCCCCAGCATTTT. It yields the protein CASSLSVQRNQPQHF. The rearrangement joins TRBV6-2 or TRBV6-3 to TRBJ1-5, with D unresolved. In germline, CDR1 is MNHEY, CDR2 SVGEGT. This CDR3 comprises 15 residues. The V end was cut by 4 bases, the J end by 4 bases, with 14 bases between.